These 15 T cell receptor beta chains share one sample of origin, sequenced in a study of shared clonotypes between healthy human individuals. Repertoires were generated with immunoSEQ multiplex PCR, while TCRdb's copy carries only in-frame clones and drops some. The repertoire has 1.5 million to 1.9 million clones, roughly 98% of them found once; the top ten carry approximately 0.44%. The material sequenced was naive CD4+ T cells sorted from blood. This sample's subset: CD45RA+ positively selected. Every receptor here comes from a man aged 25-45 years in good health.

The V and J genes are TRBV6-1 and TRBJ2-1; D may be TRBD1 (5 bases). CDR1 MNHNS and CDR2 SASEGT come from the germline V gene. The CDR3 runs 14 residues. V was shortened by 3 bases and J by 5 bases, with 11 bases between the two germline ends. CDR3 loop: CASSEQGFDNEQFF. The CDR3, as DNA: TGTGCCAGCAGTGAGCAGGGTTTCGACAATGAGCAGTTCTTC.

The CDR3 loop reads CASSQISGAGSYEQYF. The CDR3 coding sequence is TGTGCCAGCTCCCAAATTAGCGGTGCTGGCTCCTACGAGCAGTACTTC. This sequence joins TRBV18 and TRBJ2-7; D might be TRBD2 (6 bases). V lost 6 bases to trimming and J lost 0 bases, with 18 bases between them. This CDR3 is 16 amino acids long. Germline lookup yields CDR1 KGHSH and CDR2 LQKENI.

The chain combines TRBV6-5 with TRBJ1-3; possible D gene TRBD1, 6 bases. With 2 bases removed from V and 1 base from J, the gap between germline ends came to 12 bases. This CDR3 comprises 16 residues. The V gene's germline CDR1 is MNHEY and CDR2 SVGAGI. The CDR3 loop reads CASSYRGTPSGNTIYF. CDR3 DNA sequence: TGTGCCAGCAGTTACAGGGGGACGCCTTCTGGAAACACCATATATTTT.

CDR3: CASKRTGSSYNEQFF. The CDR3 DNA is TGTGCCAGCAAGAGAACAGGTAGCTCCTACAATGAGCAGTTCTTC. J is TRBJ2-1 and V is TRBV19, with D possibly matching TRBD1 (5 bases). Germline CDR1 is LNHDA and CDR2 is SQIVND (reference sequence). V gave up 9 bases and J gave up 0 bases, with 15 bases separating them. This CDR3 comprises 15 residues.

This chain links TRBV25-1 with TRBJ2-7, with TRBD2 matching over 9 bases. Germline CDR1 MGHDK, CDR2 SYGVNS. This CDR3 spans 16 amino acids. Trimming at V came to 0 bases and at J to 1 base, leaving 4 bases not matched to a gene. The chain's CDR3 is CASSEYITSGSYEQYF. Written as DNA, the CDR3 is TGTGCCAGCAGTGAATATATAACTAGCGGGTCCTACGAGCAGTACTTC.

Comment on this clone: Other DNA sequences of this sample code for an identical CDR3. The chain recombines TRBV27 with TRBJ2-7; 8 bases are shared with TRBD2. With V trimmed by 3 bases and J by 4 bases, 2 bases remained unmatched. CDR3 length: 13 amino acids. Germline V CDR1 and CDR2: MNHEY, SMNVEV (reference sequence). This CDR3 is CASSFRGGYEQYF. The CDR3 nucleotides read TGTGCCAGCAGTTTCCGGGGGGGGTACGAGCAGTACTTC.

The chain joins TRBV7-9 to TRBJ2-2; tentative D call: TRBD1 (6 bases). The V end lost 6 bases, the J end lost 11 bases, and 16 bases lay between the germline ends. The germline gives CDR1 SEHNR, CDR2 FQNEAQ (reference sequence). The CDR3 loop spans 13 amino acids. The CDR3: CASRPGQSEELFF. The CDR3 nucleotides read TGTGCCAGCAGACCAGGACAGTCAGAAGAGCTGTTTTTT.

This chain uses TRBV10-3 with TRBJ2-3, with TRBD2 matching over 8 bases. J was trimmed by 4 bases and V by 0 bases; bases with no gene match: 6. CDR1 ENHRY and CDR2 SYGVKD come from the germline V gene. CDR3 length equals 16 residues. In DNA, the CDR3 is TGTGCCATCAGTGAGTCGGCGGCGGGAGGAGCAGATACGCAGTATTTT. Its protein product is CAISESAAGGADTQYF.

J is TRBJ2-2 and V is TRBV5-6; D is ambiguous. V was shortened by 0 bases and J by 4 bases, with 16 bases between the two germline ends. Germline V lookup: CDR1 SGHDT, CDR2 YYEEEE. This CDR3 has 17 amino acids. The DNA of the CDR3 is TGTGCCAGCAGCTTGGTAAAGCGCTCTTCGGCCACCGGGGAGCTGTTTTTT. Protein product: CASSLVKRSSATGELFF.

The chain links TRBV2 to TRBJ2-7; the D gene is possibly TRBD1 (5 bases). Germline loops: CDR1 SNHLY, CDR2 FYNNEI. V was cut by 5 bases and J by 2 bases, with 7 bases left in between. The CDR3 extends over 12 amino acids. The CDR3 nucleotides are TGTGCCAGCAGTTCCAGGGCCTACGAGCAGTACTTC. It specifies CASSSRAYEQYF.

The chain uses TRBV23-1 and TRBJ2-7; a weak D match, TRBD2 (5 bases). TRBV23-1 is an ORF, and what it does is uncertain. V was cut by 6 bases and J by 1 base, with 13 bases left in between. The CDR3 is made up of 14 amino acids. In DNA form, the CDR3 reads TGCGCCAGCAGAGCAGCGAGGGAATCCTACGAGCAGTACTTC. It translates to CASRAARESYEQYF.

For the CDR3, the DNA is TGTGCCAGTACCCAAGAGACATGGGAACTCTATGGCTACACCTTC. Its translation is CASTQETWELYGYTF. The chain links TRBV19 to TRBJ1-2; the D is unclear. The CDR3 runs 15 residues. The V gene lost 7 bases and the J gene lost 4 bases, with 19 bases spanning the gap. CDR1 is LNHDA, CDR2 SQIVND, per germline (reference sequence).

In DNA form, the CDR3 reads TGTGCCAGCAGTGCCGCGGGAGTCGGGGAGCAGTACTTC. This encodes CASSAAGVGEQYF. The chain couples TRBV6-1 to TRBJ2-7, with TRBD2 identical over 7 bases. The germline gives CDR1 MNHNS, CDR2 SASEGT. V was pared by 4 bases and J by 7 bases, with 7 bases of the junction left unmatched. This CDR3 region has 13 residues.

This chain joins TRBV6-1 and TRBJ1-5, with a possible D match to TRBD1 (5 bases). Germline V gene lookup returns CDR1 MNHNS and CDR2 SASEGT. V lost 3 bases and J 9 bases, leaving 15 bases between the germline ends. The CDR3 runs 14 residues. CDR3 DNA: TGTGCCAGCAGTGAGAGCTGGAGGGGTTGGCCCCAGCATTTT. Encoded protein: CASSESWRGWPQHF.

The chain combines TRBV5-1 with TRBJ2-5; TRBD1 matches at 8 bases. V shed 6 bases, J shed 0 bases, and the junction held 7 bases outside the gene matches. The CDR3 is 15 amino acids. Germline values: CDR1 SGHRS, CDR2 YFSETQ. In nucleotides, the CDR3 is TGCGCCAGCAAGGCAAGACAGGGGTACCAAGAGACCCAGTACTTC. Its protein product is CASKARQGYQETQYF.